This TCR beta chain stems from a study of post-analysis software for immune sequencing data. Study conclusions and caveats: Significantly lower normalized Chao1 diversity was found in patients with multiple sclerosis relative to controls. With TRBV5-6, TRBV5-1 and TRBV20-1 included, about five TRBV segments were more frequent in patients than in controls.

Note on this clonotype: What it binds is unknown.

Germline lookup yields CDR1 MNHEY and CDR2 SMNVEV (reference sequence). CDR3 length: 13 amino acids. V lost 1 base, J lost 12 bases, and 13 bases lay in between. Built from TCR beta cDNA, the libraries had unique molecular identifiers in them. TCRdb re-called the PCR reads through MiXCR, storing one row per CDR3 protein. Altogether 800,000 to 950,000 distinct CDR3 sequences are present, roughly 58% being singletons, with the ten largest covering roughly 4.4%. This sequence joins TRBV27 and TRBJ2-1; D is unclear. The source is a girl between 10 and 17 years old with multiple sclerosis. Sequenced input: blood. DNA for the CDR3: TGTGCCAGCAGTTTATATTACTCGGGCGGGCAGTTCTTC. Its protein is CASSLYYSGGQFF.